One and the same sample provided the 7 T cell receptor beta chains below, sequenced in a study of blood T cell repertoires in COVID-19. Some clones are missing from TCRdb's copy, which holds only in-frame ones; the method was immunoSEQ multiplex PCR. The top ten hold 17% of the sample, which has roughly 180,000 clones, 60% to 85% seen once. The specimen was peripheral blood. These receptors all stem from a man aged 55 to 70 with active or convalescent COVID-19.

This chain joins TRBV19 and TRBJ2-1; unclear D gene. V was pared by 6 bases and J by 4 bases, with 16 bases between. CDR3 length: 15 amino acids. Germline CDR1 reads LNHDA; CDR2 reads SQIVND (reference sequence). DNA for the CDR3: TGTGCCAGTAGCACCAGGCAAGGTGGATACAATGAGCAGTTCTTC. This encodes CASSTRQGGYNEQFF.

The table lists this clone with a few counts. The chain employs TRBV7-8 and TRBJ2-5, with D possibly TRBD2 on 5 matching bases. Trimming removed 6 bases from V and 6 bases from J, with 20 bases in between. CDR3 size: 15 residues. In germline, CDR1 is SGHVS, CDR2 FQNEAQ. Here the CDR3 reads CASSPPGPRRQTQYF. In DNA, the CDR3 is TGTGCCAGCAGTCCACCCGGGCCCAGGAGGCAGACCCAGTACTTC.

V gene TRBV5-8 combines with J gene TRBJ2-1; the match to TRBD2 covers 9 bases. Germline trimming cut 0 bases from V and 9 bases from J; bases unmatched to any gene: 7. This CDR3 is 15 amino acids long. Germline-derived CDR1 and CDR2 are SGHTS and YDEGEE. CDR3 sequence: CASSLVTGTSIEQFF. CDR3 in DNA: TGTGCCAGCAGCTTGGTTACCGGGACTAGCATTGAGCAGTTCTTC.

CDR3 sequence (DNA): TGTGCCAGCAGCCCCGGACTACCTTCTGAAAATGAGCAGTTCTTC. Residues: CASSPGLPSENEQFF. The V call is TRBV7-7, the J call TRBJ2-1, with D maybe TRBD2 (6 bases). Germline CDR1 reads SSHAT; CDR2 reads FNYEAQ (reference sequence). Trimming removed 5 bases at V and 7 bases at J, with 18 bases between. This CDR3 region has 15 residues. Full variable domain (rest looked up from reference TRBV7-7 and TRBJ2-1): GAGVSQSPRYKVTKRGQDVTLRCDPISSHATLYWYQQALGQGPEFLTYFNYEAQPDKSGLPSDRFSAERPEGSISTLTIQRTEQRDSAMYRCASSPGLPSENEQFFGPGTRLTVL.

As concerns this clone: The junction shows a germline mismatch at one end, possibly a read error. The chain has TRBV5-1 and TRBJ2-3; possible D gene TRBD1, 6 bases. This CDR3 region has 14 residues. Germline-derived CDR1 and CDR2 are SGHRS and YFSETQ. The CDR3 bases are TGCGCCAGCAGCGTCCAGTCCGGGACACCGTTAATAGGTTTT. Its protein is CASSVQSGTPLIGF.

In DNA form, the CDR3 reads TGTGCCAGTAGCATGGGACAGGGGGGGGATACGCAGTATTTT. Translation gives CASSMGQGGDTQYF. The V and J genes are TRBV19 and TRBJ2-3; 11 bases are a match to TRBD1. With V trimmed by 6 bases and J by 6 bases, 5 bases remained unmatched. There are 14 residues in the CDR3. Germline V gene data show CDR1 as LNHDA and CDR2 as SQIVND (reference sequence). The full variable domain, in which reference TRBV19 and TRBJ2-3 provide the parts outside the CDR3, is DGGITQSPKYLFRKEGQNVTLSCEQNLNHDAMYWYRQDPGQGLRLIYYSQIVNDFQKGDIAEGYSVSREKKESFPLTVTSAQKNPTAFYLCASSMGQGGDTQYFGPGTRLTVL.

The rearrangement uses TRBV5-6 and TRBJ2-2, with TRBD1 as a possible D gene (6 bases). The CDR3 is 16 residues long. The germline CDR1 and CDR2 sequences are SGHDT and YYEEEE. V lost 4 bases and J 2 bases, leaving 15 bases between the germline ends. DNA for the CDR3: TGTGCCAGCAGCACAAGGGCCAGGGGAAACACCGGGGAGCTGTTTTTT. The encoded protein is CASSTRARGNTGELFF.